This entry is about one T cell receptor beta chain. What it binds is not known. Sequencing used immunoSEQ multiplex PCR; TCRdb keeps in-frame clones, though not all of them. The data show about 41,000 clones, over 65% seen once. This sample is part of a study of memory CD4+ T cells and cytomegalovirus serostatus. Looking at the study overall: Donors were healthy Belgian adults, 8 to 10 CMV seropositive and about 24 seronegative.

This CDR3 is built from 13 residues. The germline V gene has CDR1 MGHDK and CDR2 SYGVNS. V was clipped by 7 bases and J by 9 bases; unmatched bases: 9. Overall study findings and caveats: Each of 67 CMV-associated TCRbeta sequences occurred in one to five individuals.

Single viable CD3+CD4+CD8-CD45RO+ cells were sorted as the memory CD4+ T cells. The sample taken for sequencing was memory CD4+ T cells from blood. The source is an adult in good health and CMV-seronegative. The chain links TRBV25-1 to TRBJ2-4, with 7 bases identical to TRBD1. CDR3 region: CASNGDSARIQYF. For the CDR3, the DNA is TGTGCCAGCAATGGGGACAGTGCTCGCATTCAGTACTTC.